This entry lists 9 T cell receptor beta chains sequenced from one sample in a study of early T cells in non-severe SARS-CoV-2 infection. Each CDR3 protein is one row after TCRdb ran MiXCR on the 5' RACE reads. Seen here are around 80,000 distinct CDR3 sequences, under 15% observed once, and the top ten hold roughly 6%. Sequenced: whole blood. These receptors were taken from an adult who was a healthcare worker with PCR-confirmed SARS-CoV-2 infection or an uninfected control (not recorded which).

The sample holds many counts of this clonotype. The genes are TRBV7-2 and TRBJ1-5, with D possibly TRBD1 on 6 matching bases. Germline V gene data show CDR1 as SGHTA and CDR2 as FQGNSA. This CDR3 is 13 amino acids long. Trimming stripped 5 bases from V and 4 bases from J, with 9 bases between. CDR3 in amino acids: CASSIQGNQPQHF. In nucleotides, the CDR3 is TGTGCCAGCAGCATACAGGGTAATCAGCCCCAGCATTTT.

This clonotype was counted only a few times. The rearrangement links TRBV7-9 to TRBJ1-4, with D hard to call. The germline CDR1 and CDR2 sequences are SEHNR and FQNEAQ (reference sequence). Trimming left V 6 bases short and J 0 bases short, with 8 bases between. The CDR3 sequence is 14 residues long. The CDR3 DNA is TGTGCCAGCAGGAGTTCCGCAACTAATGAAAAACTGTTTTTT. Amino acid sequence: CASRSSATNEKLFF.

This clonotype was picked up a small number of times. The rearrangement links TRBV6-1 to TRBJ2-3, with 7 bases lining up with TRBD2. Germline assignment: CDR1 MNHNS and CDR2 SASEGT. The V gene end was trimmed by 9 bases and the J gene end by 4 bases; junction bases not matched to a gene: 10. The CDR3 runs to 14 residues. CDR3 in DNA: TGTGCCAGGGGAGGGGCTAGAGTAGCAGATACGCAGTATTTT. Translation: CARGGARVADTQYF.

This clonotype was found a few times. The rearrangement joins TRBV4-2 to TRBJ1-1, with 7 nucleotides matching TRBD1. Per germline, CDR1 LGHNA and CDR2 YNFKEQ. V was clipped by 3 bases and J by 1 base; unmatched bases: 8. CDR3 length: 16 residues. CDR3 region: CASSHPARTGNTEAFF. CDR3 in DNA: TGTGCCAGCAGCCACCCCGCTCGGACAGGGAACACTGAAGCTTTCTTT.

This clonotype occurred many times. The chain combines TRBV3-1 with TRBJ1-6; D remains unclear. The CDR3 consists of 14 residues. Germline V gene data show CDR1 as LGHDT and CDR2 as YNNKEL (reference sequence). V lost 2 bases and J lost 4, with 6 bases in between. The CDR3 loop is CASSQTTYNSPLHF. DNA for the CDR3: TGTGCCAGCAGCCAAACAACTTATAATTCACCCCTCCACTTT.

This clonotype was picked up many times. The chain uses TRBV29-1 and TRBJ1-2; possible D gene TRBD1, 6 bases. Germline V CDR1 and CDR2: SQVTM, ANQGSEA. The CDR3 runs 13 residues. Trimming stripped 3 bases from V and 4 bases from J, with 12 bases between. The CDR3 loop reads CSVEGAQGYGYTF. DNA of the CDR3: TGCAGCGTTGAGGGGGCGCAGGGCTATGGCTACACCTTC.

V gene TRBV2 combines with J gene TRBJ2-1, with 7 bases fitting TRBD1. Germline loops: CDR1 SNHLY, CDR2 FYNNEI. This CDR3 region has 15 residues. V trimming: 3 bases; J trimming: 6 bases; junction bases outside the gene matches: 8. CDR3 residues: CASSEYLGTANEQFF. The DNA for the CDR3 is TGTGCCAGCAGTGAGTACCTAGGGACAGCCAATGAGCAGTTCTTC.

This clonotype was seen more than once but under ten times. The genes are TRBV6-1 and TRBJ2-1, with 7 bases identical to TRBD2. This CDR3 is 14 amino acids long. V shed 3 bases and J 10 bases; nucleotides not matched to a gene: 9. CDR1 and CDR2 (germline): MNHNS, SASEGT. CDR3 DNA sequence: TGTGCCAGCAGTGACCAGGCGGGAGTTGAGGAGCAGTTCTTC. Encoded protein: CASSDQAGVEEQFF.

The chain uses TRBV5-1 and TRBJ2-1, with D unclear. V gave up 0 bases and J gave up 2 bases, with 9 bases separating them. Germline V gene sequence: CDR1 SGHRS, CDR2 YFSETQ. The CDR3 totals 15 residues. CDR3: CASSLEAETYNEQFF. CDR3 DNA sequence: TGCGCCAGCAGCTTGGAGGCAGAGACCTACAATGAGCAGTTCTTC.